This is a list of T cell receptor beta chains from one sample in a study of cytomegalovirus exposure and HLA in healthy donors. Generated by immunoSEQ multiplex PCR, the TCRdb table keeps only in-frame clones and is missing some. This table has some 130,000 clones, around 75% appearing once. The specimen was PBMCs. Every receptor here comes from a man in his forties or fifties in good health and CMV-seronegative. The CDR3 runs from the conserved cysteine through the conserved F or W. The D gene is left open where the match is weak. Only part of the rows carry a size: once, few, many, or a class if the clone is expanded.

TRBV5-1	NA	TRBJ2-5	TRBD2	14	CASSPTSGRETQYF	TGCGCCAGCAGCCCAACTAGCGGGAGAGAGACCCAGTACTTC
TRBV30	NA	TRBJ1-1	NA	12	CAWSRGETEAFF	TGTGCCTGGAGCCGGGGAGAGACTGAAGCTTTCTTT
TRBV11-3	NA	TRBJ1-1	NA	15	CASSLSGEANTEAFF	TGTGCCAGCAGCTTATCGGGAGAAGCGAACACTGAAGCTTTCTTT
TRBV30	NA	TRBJ1-6	NA	13	CAWSVLGRSPLHF	TGTGCCTGGAGTGTTTTAGGGAGATCACCCCTCCACTTT
TRBV5-4	once	TRBJ1-2	NA	14	CASSPFQIRYGYTF	TGTGCCAGCAGCCCGTTTCAGATCCGCTATGGCTACACCTTC
TRBV23-1	NA	TRBJ2-7	TRBD1	13	CASSPGTGYEQYF	TGCGCCAGCAGTCCGGGGACAGGGTACGAGCAGTACTTC
TRBV7-9	NA	TRBJ1-2	NA	11	CASSLGDNYTF	TGTGCCAGCAGCTTGGGCGATAACTACACCTTC
TRBV30	NA	TRBJ1-5	TRBD1	14	CAWSRFTGGQPQHF	TGTGCCTGGAGTCGCTTCACAGGGGGCCAGCCCCAGCATTTT
TRBV7-2	NA	TRBJ1-4	TRBD1	15	CASSLAGQGLVKLFF	TGTGCCAGCAGCTTAGCGGGACAGGGGTTGGTAAAACTGTTTTTT
TRBV4-3	NA	TRBJ2-3	TRBD2	21	CASSQVLAGGLMGSSADTQYF	TGCGCCAGCAGCCAAGTCCTAGCGGGAGGGCTTATGGGGTCGAGCGCAGATACGCAGTATTTT
TRBV7-2	few	TRBJ2-5	TRBD1	15	CASSRDRGPQETQYF	TGTGCCAGCAGCCGGGACAGGGGGCCCCAAGAGACCCAGTACTTC
TRBV6-5	NA	TRBJ1-1	NA	15	CASSYDGGSWAEAFF	TGTGCCAGCAGTTACGACGGGGGGTCTTGGGCTGAAGCTTTCTTT
TRBV7-3	few	TRBJ2-1	TRBD2	16	CASSLMGLAGDNEQFF	TGTGCCAGCAGCTTAATGGGACTAGCGGGAGACAATGAGCAGTTCTTC
TRBV9	NA	TRBJ2-7	NA	15	CASSPQSGLSGEQYF	TGTGCCAGCAGCCCTCAGAGCGGGTTGAGTGGCGAGCAGTACTTC
TRBV28	NA	TRBJ2-7	NA	14	CASSPGTDSYEQYF	TGTGCCAGCAGCCCCGGGACTGACTCCTACGAGCAGTACTTC
TRBV28	NA	TRBJ1-3	NA	14	CASTQRTPGNTIYF	TGTGCCAGCACCCAACGGACACCTGGAAACACCATATATTTT
TRBV19	NA	TRBJ2-7	NA	15	CASSMAGPPKYEQYF	TGTGCCAGTAGTATGGCGGGCCCTCCCAAATACGAGCAGTACTTC
TRBV19	NA	TRBJ2-3	TRBD2	14	CASRDGGSTDTQYF	TGTGCCAGTAGGGACGGGGGGAGCACAGATACGCAGTATTTT
TRBV7-2	NA	TRBJ1-5	NA	14	CASSLSGGQQPQHF	TGTGCCAGCAGCTTATCCGGGGGGCAACAGCCCCAGCATTTT
TRBV5-1	NA	TRBJ1-6	TRBD1	15	CASSGTGEVGSPLHF	TGCGCCAGCTCCGGGACAGGGGAAGTTGGCTCACCCCTCCACTTT
TRBV9	NA	TRBJ1-6	TRBD1	15	CASSAPGQGTSPLHF	TGTGCCAGCAGCGCCCCGGGACAGGGGACCTCACCCCTCCACTTT
TRBV4-3	NA	TRBJ2-3	NA	15	CASSQDMREPDTQYF	TGCGCCAGCAGCCAAGATATGAGGGAGCCAGATACGCAGTATTTT
TRBV5-1	NA	TRBJ1-1	NA	15	CASSLAVTAVAEAFF	TGCGCCAGCAGCTTGGCCGTGACAGCCGTCGCTGAAGCTTTCTTT
TRBV9	NA	TRBJ2-7	TRBD2	14	CASSLGTSVDEQYF	TGTGCCAGCAGCCTCGGGACTAGCGTGGACGAGCAGTACTTC
TRBV6-5	NA	TRBJ2-3	NA	14	CASSYAASTDTQYF	TGTGCCAGCAGTTACGCGGCCAGCACAGATACGCAGTATTTT
TRBV5-4	NA	TRBJ2-1	NA	11	CASTGLNEQFF	TGTGCCAGCACCGGACTGAATGAGCAGTTCTTC
TRBV7-7	NA	TRBJ2-3	NA	13	CASSPNRADTQYF	TGTGCCAGCAGCCCCAACAGAGCAGATACGCAGTATTTT
TRBV6-5	NA	TRBJ2-1	NA	15	CASSSGSAAYNEQFF	TGTGCCAGCAGTTCCGGAAGCGCAGCCTACAATGAGCAGTTCTTC
TRBV9	NA	TRBJ2-1	TRBD1	16	CASSALVGQVSNEQFF	TGTGCCAGCAGCGCGCTCGTGGGACAGGTATCAAATGAGCAGTTCTTC
TRBV11-2	NA	TRBJ1-1	TRBD1	14	CASSSTGLGAEAFF	TGTGCCAGCAGCTCGACAGGGCTTGGCGCTGAAGCTTTCTTT
TRBV5-4	few	TRBJ2-5	NA	13	CASSLDTTGVAYF	TGTGCCAGCAGCTTGGACACCACGGGGGTCGCGTACTTC